These 9 T cell receptor beta chains originate from one sample sequenced in a study of blood T cell repertoires in COVID-19. Here immunoSEQ multiplex PCR was the method, and the copy in TCRdb shows in-frame clones only, minus some. The table lists roughly 110,000 clones, around 90% of them singletons. Sequenced sample: peripheral blood. Receptors were obtained from a middle-aged man with active or convalescent COVID-19.

The V gene is TRBV14, the J gene TRBJ2-7; D might be TRBD1 (5 bases). The CDR3 loop spans 14 amino acids. The V and J ends lost 3 bases and 0 bases respectively, with 9 bases between them. Looked up from germline, CDR1 is SGHDN and CDR2 is FVKESK. CDR3: CASSHGHNSYEQYF. In DNA form, the CDR3 reads TGTGCCAGCAGCCACGGACACAACTCCTACGAGCAGTACTTC.

The chain couples TRBV9 to TRBJ1-3; D might be TRBD1 (5 bases). The CDR3 has 14 residues. Germline CDR1 and CDR2: SGDLS and YYNGEE. Trimming cost V 3 bases and J 0 bases, with 7 bases left between them. CDR3 nucleotide sequence: TGTGCCAGCAGCGAGACAGTCTCTGGAAACACCATATATTTT. Amino acid sequence: CASSETVSGNTIYF. The full variable domain, with the rest looked up from reference TRBV9 and TRBJ1-3, is DSGVTQTPKHLITATGQRVTLRCSPRSGDLSVYWYQQSLDQGLQFLIQYYNGEERAKGNILERFSAQQFPDLHSELNLSSLELGDSALYFCASSETVSGNTIYFGEGSWLTVV.

This clone was counted once. The rearrangement links TRBV6-2 or TRBV6-3 to TRBJ2-7; 9 bases are a match to TRBD2. The CDR3 runs to 14 residues. Per germline, CDR1 MNHEY and CDR2 SVGEGT. Trimming at V came to 6 bases and at J to 4 bases, leaving 7 bases not matched to a gene. The CDR3 is CASSPSGRLYEQYF. CDR3 nucleotides: TGTGCCAGCAGCCCCAGCGGGAGGTTATACGAGCAGTACTTC.

This chain joins TRBV7-9 and TRBJ2-2; possibly TRBD2 for D (5 bases). The CDR3 is 11 residues long. Per germline, CDR1 SEHNR and CDR2 FQNEAQ (reference sequence). V lost 9 bases, J lost 6 bases, and 8 bases lay in between. The CDR3, as DNA: TGTGCCAGGGCGGAGGCCGGGGAGCTGTTTTTT. The encoded protein is CARAEAGELFF.

V is TRBV6-5 and J is TRBJ2-7; a possible D gene is TRBD2 (6 bases). V lost 6 bases and J lost 0, with 12 bases in between. The germline CDR1 and CDR2 sequences are MNHEY and SVGAGI. This CDR3 region has 14 residues. The CDR3 DNA is TGTGCCAGCAGGGGCACTAGCTACTCCTACGAGCAGTACTTC. As protein: CASRGTSYSYEQYF.

The chain carries TRBV5-6 and TRBJ2-2, with no clear D. Germline V gene sequence: CDR1 SGHDT, CDR2 YYEEEE. Trimming left V 1 base short and J 2 bases short, with 6 bases between. The CDR3 extends over 14 amino acids. DNA of the CDR3: TGTGCCAGCAGCTTGACCCTAAACACCGGGGAGCTGTTTTTT. As protein: CASSLTLNTGELFF.

The rearrangement links TRBV7-2 to TRBJ2-3; 7 bases match TRBD1. Looked up from germline, CDR1 is SGHTA and CDR2 is FQGNSA. J lost 1 base, V lost 1 base, and 5 bases had no gene match. The length of the CDR3 is 16 residues. In nucleotides, the CDR3 is TGTGCCAGCAGCTTAGAAAGGGGGCTTGGCACAGATACGCAGTATTTT. Translated: CASSLERGLGTDTQYF.

This clone appeared a few times. V usage is TRBV18 and J usage is TRBJ1-2, with TRBD1 identical over 7 bases. The CDR3 has 15 amino acids. Germline-derived CDR1 and CDR2 are KGHSH and LQKENI. The V and J ends lost 2 bases and 4 bases, in that order; junction bases with no gene match: 7. Written as DNA, the CDR3 is TGTGCCAGCTCACCAGCGCAGGGGGTGGCCTATGGCTACACCTTC. Translating gives CASSPAQGVAYGYTF.

The chain couples TRBV9 to TRBJ2-2; possibly TRBD1 for D (6 bases). V was cut by 6 bases and J by 5 bases, with 20 bases left in between. Germline V gene lookup returns CDR1 SGDLS and CDR2 YYNGEE. The CDR3 length is 16 residues. The CDR3 nucleotides read TGTGCCAGCACCAAAAGCTCGGACAGAGTTACCGGGGAGCTGTTTTTT. This translates into CASTKSSDRVTGELFF.